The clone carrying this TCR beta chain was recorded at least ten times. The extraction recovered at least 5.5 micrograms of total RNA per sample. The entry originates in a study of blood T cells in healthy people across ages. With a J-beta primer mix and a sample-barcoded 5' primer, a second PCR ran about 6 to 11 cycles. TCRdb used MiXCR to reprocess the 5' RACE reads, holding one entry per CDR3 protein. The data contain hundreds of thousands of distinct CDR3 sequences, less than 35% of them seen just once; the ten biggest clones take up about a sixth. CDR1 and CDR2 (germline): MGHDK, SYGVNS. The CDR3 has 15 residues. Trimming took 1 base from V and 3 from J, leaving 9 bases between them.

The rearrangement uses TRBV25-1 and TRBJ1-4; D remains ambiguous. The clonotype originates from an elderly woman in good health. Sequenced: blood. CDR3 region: CASSELGSSNEKLFF. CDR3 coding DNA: TGTGCCAGCAGTGAATTGGGGTCTTCTAATGAAAAACTGTTTTTT.